This T cell receptor (beta chain) emerged from a study of blood T cell repertoires in COVID-19. TCRdb keeps only in-frame clones here, not all; method: immunoSEQ multiplex PCR. Found here are approximately 110,000 clones, about three quarters of them singletons; the top ten hold less than 6.5%. Germline-derived CDR1 and CDR2 are SGDLS and YYNGEE. The CDR3 extends over 13 amino acids. Losses at the gene ends were 4 bases for V and 6 bases for J; bases not matched to a gene: 4. This clone was picked up one time. V gene TRBV9 combines with J gene TRBJ2-1, with 7 bases aligning to TRBD1. The sequencing input was peripheral blood. The sequence derives from an elderly man with acute or convalescent COVID-19. The CDR3 DNA follows: TGTGCCAGCAGCCGGGACAGATCCAATGAGCAGTTCTTC. It yields the protein CASSRDRSNEQFF.